These 15 T cell receptor beta chains originate from one sample sequenced in a study of blood T cell repertoires in COVID-19. The assay was immunoSEQ multiplex PCR, and TCRdb's table has in-frame clones only and misses some. Of 120,000 or so clones in the sample, around 87% are singletons; the top ten hold 3.5% to 4.5%. Sequencing input: peripheral blood. All receptors come from an older woman with acute or convalescent COVID-19.

This clone occurred a few times. V is TRBV18 and J is TRBJ1-5; tentatively, D is TRBD1 (6 bases). The V gene lost 4 bases and the J gene lost 4 bases, with 23 bases spanning the gap. Germline lookup yields CDR1 KGHSH and CDR2 LQKENI. The CDR3 consists of 18 residues. This CDR3 reads CASSLKTHGGTGNQPQHF. Written as DNA, the CDR3 is TGTGCCAGCTCACTTAAGACCCATGGTGGTACAGGGAATCAGCCCCAGCATTTT.

The chain joins TRBV30 to TRBJ1-6; 8 bases map to TRBD1. The V gene's germline CDR1 is GTSNPN and CDR2 SVGIG (reference sequence). Trimming at V came to 0 bases and at J to 6 bases, leaving 4 bases not matched to a gene. The CDR3 totals 15 residues. CDR3 sequence (DNA): TGTGCCTGGAGTGTAGGGGGACAGGCTAATTCACCCCTCCACTTT. This encodes CAWSVGGQANSPLHF. The full variable domain, its missing parts supplied by reference TRBV30 and TRBJ1-6, is SQTIHQWPATLVQPVGSPLSLECTVEGTSNPNLYWYRQAAGRGLQLLFYSVGIGQISSEVPQNLSASRPQDRQFILSSKKLLLSDSGFYLCAWSVGGQANSPLHFGNGTRLTVT.

The chain has TRBV7-9 and TRBJ1-1; D uncertain. The CDR3 consists of 14 residues. Germline CDR1 SEHNR, CDR2 FQNEAQ (reference sequence). Trimming took off 2 bases at V and 1 base at J, with 8 bases between the two ends. The chain's CDR3 is CASSLSRPNTEAFF. As DNA, the CDR3 is TGTGCCAGCAGCTTATCCAGGCCGAACACTGAAGCTTTCTTT.

The V and J genes are TRBV6-6 and TRBJ2-5; TRBD1 matches at 7 bases. The CDR3 is 16 amino acids. With 2 bases clipped from V and 5 bases from J, the junction kept 11 bases outside the gene matches. Germline lookup yields CDR1 MNHNY and CDR2 SVGAGI (reference sequence). CDR3 DNA: TGTGCCAGCAGTTACCCAACCCGGACAGGAACCGAGACCCAGTACTTC. This encodes CASSYPTRTGTETQYF.

The chain joins TRBV29-1 to TRBJ2-1, with 10 bases matching TRBD2. After removal of 5 bases from V and 6 bases from J, the junction contained 4 bases not matched to a gene. The CDR3 contains 13 residues. Per germline, CDR1 SQVTM and CDR2 ANQGSEA. The CDR3 DNA sequence: TGCAGCGTTCTAGCGGGAGATGTCAATGAGCAGTTCTTC. Its protein product is CSVLAGDVNEQFF.

As concerns this clone: The germline gene is not matched at one end of the junction; a read error may be the cause. The genes are TRBV6-6 and TRBJ1-3; D is perhaps TRBD1 (5 bases). Germline CDR1 MNHNY, CDR2 SVGAGI (reference sequence). CDR3 length equals 15 residues. DNA of the CDR3: TGTGCCAGCAGCCTACGTCAGGGAATTGGAGACACCATATATTTT. Encoded protein: CASSLRQGIGDTIYF.

The chain recombines TRBV6-1 with TRBJ1-3; D unresolved. Per germline, CDR1 MNHNS and CDR2 SASEGT. CDR3 length equals 13 residues. V shed 2 bases and J shed 3 bases, with 5 bases lying between them. The CDR3 bases are TGTGCCAGCAGTGAAATCGTTGGAAACACCATATATTTT. This codes for CASSEIVGNTIYF.

The chain is built from TRBV5-5 and TRBJ1-5; a weak D match, TRBD1 (5 bases). Germline V lookup: CDR1 SGHKS, CDR2 YYEKEE (reference sequence). V dropped 2 bases and J dropped 2 bases, with 8 bases sitting between them. The CDR3 contains 14 residues. The CDR3 DNA reads as TGTGCCAGCAGCTTTACAGGTGGCAATCAGCCCCAGCATTTT. Encoded protein: CASSFTGGNQPQHF.

The chain employs TRBV28 and TRBJ2-2; weak D call: TRBD2 (6 bases). V dropped 6 bases and J dropped 9 bases, with 14 bases sitting between them. The CDR3 loop spans 13 amino acids. Germline values: CDR1 MDHEN, CDR2 SYDVKM. CDR3: CASRLGTAWELFF. In nucleotides, the CDR3 is TGTGCCAGCAGGCTCGGGACTGCCTGGGAGCTGTTTTTT. Variable domain in full (rest from reference TRBV28 and TRBJ2-2): DVKVTQSSRYLVKRTGEKVFLECVQDMDHENMFWYRQDPGLGLRLIYFSYDVKMKEKGDIPEGYSVSREKKERFSLILESASTNQTSMYLCASRLGTAWELFFGEGSRLTVL.

V and J are TRBV12-5 and TRBJ2-1, with D perhaps TRBD2 (6 bases). Trimming took off 7 bases at V and 2 bases at J, with 15 bases between the two ends. The CDR3 is made up of 15 amino acids. Germline assignment: CDR1 LGHNT and CDR2 FRNRAP. The CDR3, as DNA: TGTGCTAGTGTCAGCCGGGAGAACACCTACAATGAGCAGTTCTTC. Its translation is CASVSRENTYNEQFF.

The chain links TRBV29-1 to TRBJ1-2; tentative D call: TRBD1 (6 bases). CDR3 length: 13 residues. Trimming removed 6 bases at V and 6 bases at J, with 17 bases between. Germline-derived CDR1 and CDR2 are SQVTM and ANQGSEA. Here the CDR3 DNA reads TGCAGCGTGGGATCAGACAGGTTTCATGGCTACACCTTC. It specifies CSVGSDRFHGYTF.

The chain links TRBV9 to TRBJ1-2; D unresolved. The CDR3 length is 14 residues. Per the germline V gene, CDR1 is SGDLS and CDR2 is YYNGEE. V lost 0 bases and J 8 bases, leaving 14 bases between the germline ends. The CDR3 region has the DNA TGTGCCAGCAGCGTAGGATGGGCCGGAGGGGGCTACACCTTC. Its protein product is CASSVGWAGGGYTF.

CDR3 sequence reads: CSVDWGETQYF. The CDR3 DNA sequence: TGCAGCGTTGACTGGGGCGAGACCCAGTACTTC. The gene calls are TRBV29-1 and TRBJ2-5; perhaps TRBD1 as D (5 bases). The CDR3 has 11 residues. V lost 3 bases and J 5 bases, leaving 7 bases between the germline ends. Germline CDR1 SQVTM, CDR2 ANQGSEA.

V gene TRBV19 combines with J gene TRBJ1-1, with 9 bases fitting TRBD1. The germline V gene encodes CDR1 LNHDA and CDR2 SQIVND (reference sequence). The junction had 5 bases not matched to a gene; V was cut back by 3 bases and J by 6 bases. CDR3 length: 14 amino acids. Here the CDR3 reads CASSMDRGNAEAFF. The DNA of the CDR3 is TGTGCCAGTAGTATGGACAGGGGTAACGCTGAAGCTTTCTTT.

CDR3 region: CASSITGKGTEAFF. The CDR3 DNA reads as TGTGCCAGCAGCATTACAGGGAAGGGCACTGAAGCTTTCTTT. The chain combines TRBV6-5 with TRBJ1-1, with TRBD1 as a possible D gene (6 bases). Trimming shortened V by 6 bases and J by 4 bases, and 15 bases separated the two germline ends. Germline CDR1 MNHEY, CDR2 SVGAGI. The CDR3 runs to 14 residues.